The TCR beta chain described here comes from a study of cytomegalovirus exposure and HLA in healthy donors (dated by TCRdb to the late 2010s). Some background on the complete study: An earlier analysis of some 600 of the donors reported over 250 Gb of sequence data and 90 million to 120 million unique TCR beta sequences obtained from some 170 million T cells. About 300 gigabases of sequencing data and approximately 93 million unique TCR sequences were included in an early release covering about 620 HLA-typed donors. The genetic ancestry cluster associated with self-reported Caucasian donors included 80% to 90% of the roughly 400 genotyped donors. The study aimed to test whether signatures of past pathogen exposure could be identified by cataloging public T cell receptors. The study used immunosequencing to profile the T cell repertoires of more than 650 subjects and linked those repertoires to cytomegalovirus serostatus. Besides the first cohort of under 700 subjects, a separate validation cohort made up of 90 to 150 different subjects was used. High-throughput TCR immunosequencing, statistical association of individual TCRs with disease status, and machine learning were combined to predict cytomegalovirus infection status. To study patterns of TCR occurrence, a later analysis re-analyzed previously published TCR beta repertoires from hundreds of donors and added high-resolution HLA genotyping. The later analysis used no new phenotypic data to find candidate immune exposures, relying instead on TCR beta sequences and their occurrence across donors. An earlier analysis of fewer than 750 of the donors used high-throughput TCR beta sequencing to judge whether each TCR beta V gene segment behaved as functional or pseudogenic. Donor age, sex, ethnicity and CMV serostatus were collected together with the repertoire data. Genome-wide SNP genotypes for about 60% of the 666 donors were used in a later genetic analysis, which treated that subset as a discovery cohort. All discovery cohort repertoires had been generated using a single sequencing platform. HLA typing covered class I and class II loci at four-digit resolution. Typing coverage differed by locus: A, B, C, DRB1 and DQB1 were typed in roughly 629-630 donors, DQA1 in about 500, DPA1 in 606, and DPB1 in 450 to 490. Five DR-DQ haplotypes were treated as single units for association and clustering because of strong linkage in the cohort. On average, roughly 240,000 unique TCR beta nucleotide sequences were sequenced per donor among some 430 genotyped donors of the cohort, with about 17% of those sequences being non-productive.

Library preparation was by the immunoSEQ multiplex PCR assay. The multiplex PCR relied on a mix of 60 forward primers for TCR Vbeta segments and 13 reverse primers for TCR Jbeta segments. The CDR3 region of rearranged TCR beta genes was amplified from genomic DNA by a multiplex PCR assay. The amplified TCR beta libraries were sequenced on the Illumina HiSeq System as 87-base-pair reads. As for the authors' bioinformatics: Across the 700 or so repertoires, a later analysis counted roughly 77 million unique TCR beta chains, around 11 million of which were shared by at least two donors. Raw reads were error-corrected and collapsed into unique sequences with a nearest-neighbor algorithm that merged closely related sequences to remove PCR and sequencing errors. CDR3 sequences were aligned to IMGT reference sequences to assign V, D and J gene segments. For a sequence to be retained, a match of at least six nucleotides was required to both a V gene segment and a J gene segment. Rearrangements were classified as productive when the CDR3 lacked stop codons and remained in frame with V and J, and all other rearrangements were classified as non-productive. CDR3 was defined according to IMGT convention as the region running from the second conserved V-encoded cysteine to the conserved J-encoded phenylalanine. Sequences without an unambiguous match to a single V gene segment were excluded from the earlier analysis of almost 600 of the donors. An earlier analysis of 587 of the donors classified V segments as functional when productive rearrangements were above 56.7% and as segregating when the standard deviation between donors was above 5%. To diagnose cytomegalovirus status from the catalog of TCR beta chain sequences, a statistical classification framework was built. In a later analysis, V and J genes were assigned by comparing TCR nucleotide sequences against IMGT/GENE-DB human TR gene sequences. A later analysis assigned CDR3 sequences and most-parsimonious VDJ recombination scenarios with the TCRdist pipeline. In a later analysis, each TCR beta chain was defined by its CDR3 amino acid sequence together with its V-gene family, and reads lacking a unique V-gene family were excluded. In a later analysis, nearly 600 highly shared, low-generation-probability nucleotide sequences were removed to address suspected cross-contamination and a sequencing artifact. In a later analysis, a clonal expansion index was calculated for each public chain from normalized within-repertoire ranks of inferred template counts. In a later analysis, generation probabilities were computed using a VDJ recombination model fitted to out-of-frame rearrangements, and the results were checked against IGoR. In a later analysis, TCR-TCR, TCR-HLA and TCR-CMV co-occurrence was scored with hypergeometric tests, and a repertoire-size bias correction was applied to TCR pairs. False discovery rates were estimated in a later analysis by permuting HLA or CMV assignments 20 times. In a later analysis, co-occurring TCRs were grouped with DBSCAN, and TCRdist sequence similarity was added when clustering was performed within HLA-allele-positive subsets. Repertoires with fewer than 30,000 or more than 120,000 public chains were left out of co-occurrence clustering, as were several repertoires with anomalous nucleotide sharing. Sourced from immuneACCESS, this table was stored by TCRdb with only in-frame sequences that have V and J called. A share of the clones is absent; for the studies checked, an unresolved V gene accounts for under half, and the remainder has no known explanation. For V, J and clone size, that table is used; D and trimming come from the DNA. The sample table lists about 150,000 clones, around 72% of them with a count of one. Around 4.5% of the sample is held by the ten biggest clonotypes.

Findings and caveats that apply to the study as a whole: A further reported finding was that TCR beta sequences accurately predicted the HLA-A and HLA-B alleles for most subjects in the first cohort. V-gene and J-gene trimming of TCR beta chains was associated with a missense DCLRE1C variant in a later genetic analysis, and the association was replicated in an independent cohort. Immune exposure information for the cohort was limited to CMV serostatus. According to a later analysis, parvovirus B19, influenza, CMV and Epstein-Barr virus appeared linked to several top co-occurrence clusters. Some IMGT-functional V segments, including TRBV6-2 and TRBV6-3, could not be told apart with the 87-base-pair reads, so those segments were excluded. A total of 150 or so TCR beta chains were listed by the study as associated with cytomegalovirus. Linkage disequilibrium might explain the correlated functional status among segregating V segments, but an unknown experimental factor could not be excluded. In an earlier analysis of several hundred of the donors, most TCR beta V segments were observed in productive rearrangements about 87% or about 30% of the time, broadly matching IMGT annotations. HLA typing was unavailable for some donors at each locus, so association tests used only the typed subset. In this cohort, only TCR beta chains were sequenced, and detectable features were limited by the absence of alpha or paired-chain data. The classifier was reported to diagnose cytomegalovirus status with high specificity and sensitivity in both the original cohort and the validation cohort. A later analysis found that most CMV-associated TCR beta chains appeared HLA-restricted, with HLA associations seemingly driven largely by CMV exposure. In vitro tests confirmed that a few of the cytomegalovirus-associated TCR beta chains recognize cytomegalovirus antigens. A later genetic analysis reported fewer N-insertions in productive TCRs among donors in an Asian-associated ancestry cluster than the roughly 620-donor mean. Specific HLA alleles were associated with around 18,000 TCR beta sequences at a false discovery rate of 0.05 in a later analysis. A cluster of highly shared sequence variants was judged likely to be a technical artifact of the sequencing pipeline. Roughly uniform sequencing depth across donors was assumed in presence/absence analyses, although this assumption may not hold. Across donors, most TCR sequences were observed very rarely, whereas some public TCRs were present in many individuals. In a later analysis, HLA-associated TCR beta chains showed more clonal expansion and lower generation probabilities than non-associated chains that were equally common. It was suggested by the authors that the approach could potentially be generalized to other disease states and immunological phenotypes. When HLA alleles, especially DR and DQ, strongly co-occurred, TCR associations were difficult to assign to individual alleles. According to a later analysis, TCR association rates differed among HLA loci, with DRB1 alleles showing the most associated TCRs and HLA-C alleles showing the fewest. Roughly 17 rarely observed V segments, including chromosome 9 orphons, were excluded from the earlier analysis of 550 to 700 of the donors because counts were too low.

The CDR3 covers 12 residues, taking in both the cysteine and the phenylalanine. The sequence is cut down to CDR3 DNA, 36 bases in frame from base 1. V lost 4 bases and J lost 5 bases; the stretch between them is 11 bases long. CDR1 SQVTM and CDR2 ANQGSEA were looked up in the germline V gene. This clone was observed a handful of times. Which antigen it targets is not known. There are no base qualities to consult, and no much larger clone falls within one base. In total, 630 or so healthy bone marrow donors made up the cohort. At the time of sampling, every cohort member was nominally healthy, though immune exposures that went unrecorded were likely present. The donor tested CMV seropositive and was one of the 289 seropositive cohort members. A peripheral blood sample was provided by each donor, and peripheral blood mononuclear cells were used for TCR beta sequencing. The Qiagen DNeasy Blood Extraction Kit was used to extract genomic DNA from the blood cell samples.

The receptor was derived from a young man in good health and CMV-seropositive. Sequencing used PBMCs. The chain employs TRBV29-1 and TRBJ2-5, with the D gene not confidently named. The nucleotide sequence reads TGCAGCGTTGGCAGAGGCCAGGAGACCCAGTACTTC. Translated, this is CSVGRGQETQYF.